These T cell receptor beta chains were read from a single sample in a study of cytomegalovirus exposure and HLA in healthy donors. Sequencing used immunoSEQ multiplex PCR; TCRdb keeps in-frame clones, though not all of them. This sample yields about 210,000 clones, of which approximately 78% are seen a single time; around 2.8% belongs to the top ten. The sequenced sample consisted of PBMCs. These receptors all stem from a man aged 25 to 40 in good health and CMV-seronegative. Each CDR3 is given with its conserved first and last residue. D genes are given only for firm matches. Some rows mark clone size as missing; the rest say once, few, many or name a class of expanded clone.

cdr3_nt cdr3_aa v_call d_call clone_size cdr3_length j_call
TGCAGCGCCCCCCAGTCAGGGCCAGAGACCCAGTACTTC CSAPQSGPETQYF TRBV29-1 NA NA 13 TRBJ2-5
TGTGCCAGCAGCGTCTTAGATACGCAGTATTTT CASSVLDTQYF TRBV7-2 NA NA 11 TRBJ2-3
TGTGCCAGCAGCTTAGAAGGACTAGCGGGGGGGCATGAGACCCAGTACTTC CASSLEGLAGGHETQYF TRBV7-2 TRBD2 NA 17 TRBJ2-5
TGTGCCACCAGGCAAGCTTACAATGAGCAGTTCTTC CATRQAYNEQFF TRBV15 NA NA 12 TRBJ2-1
TGTGCCAGCAGTGATGACACTAGCGGCACAGATACGCAGTATTTT CASSDDTSGTDTQYF TRBV2 TRBD2 NA 15 TRBJ2-3
TGTGCCAGCAGTCGGGACAGGGTTAGCAATCAGCCCCAGCATTTT CASSRDRVSNQPQHF TRBV6-5 TRBD1 NA 15 TRBJ1-5
TGTGCCAGCAGTACTTCTCCACAGGGAACCTATGGCTACACCTTC CASSTSPQGTYGYTF TRBV6-5 NA few 15 TRBJ1-2
TGCGCCAGCAGCTTACCTCTGGGGACAGGGGGAGATACGCAGTATTTT CASSLPLGTGGDTQYF TRBV5-1 TRBD1 NA 16 TRBJ2-3
TGTGCCAGCAGCCAGATCAGGGGGAATGGCTACACCTTC CASSQIRGNGYTF TRBV14 TRBD1 few 13 TRBJ1-2
TGTGCCAGCAGTCCGACAGGGGGCAATCAGCCCCAGCATTTT CASSPTGGNQPQHF TRBV6-6 TRBD1 NA 14 TRBJ1-5
TGTGCCAGCAGGCCTACAGGGGACCAAGAGACCCAGTACTTC CASRPTGDQETQYF TRBV5-8 TRBD1 NA 14 TRBJ2-5
TGTGCCACCAGCAGAGCTAGCGGGGGGGCAGATACGCAGTATTTT CATSRASGGADTQYF TRBV15 TRBD2 few 15 TRBJ2-3
TGCGCCAGCAGCCAAGAGGGGGGGTTTGCCAAAAACATTCAGTACTTC CASSQEGGFAKNIQYF TRBV4-1 TRBD2 NA 16 TRBJ2-4
TGCGCCAGCAGCTTGGAGGCAGGGAGGGATGGCTACACCTTC CASSLEAGRDGYTF TRBV5-1 NA NA 14 TRBJ1-2